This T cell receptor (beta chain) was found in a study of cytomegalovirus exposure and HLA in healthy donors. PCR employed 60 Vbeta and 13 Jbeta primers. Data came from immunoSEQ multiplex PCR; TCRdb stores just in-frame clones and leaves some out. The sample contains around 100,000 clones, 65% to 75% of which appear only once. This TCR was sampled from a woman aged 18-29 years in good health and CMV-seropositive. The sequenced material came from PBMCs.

In DNA, the CDR3 is TGCGCCAGCAGTCTGATCGGGACAGGGAACTACGAGCAGTACTTC. Its protein product is CASSLIGTGNYEQYF. This chain links TRBV4-3 with TRBJ2-7; TRBD1 agrees at 9 bases. Germline V lookup: CDR1 LGHNA, CDR2 YSLEER. V shed 6 bases and J 3 bases; nucleotides not matched to a gene: 9. There are 15 residues in the CDR3.